The 4 T cell receptor beta chains below come from one sample, sequenced in a study of cytomegalovirus exposure and HLA in healthy donors. Both 60 Vbeta primers and 13 Jbeta primers went into the PCR. The assay was immunoSEQ multiplex PCR, and TCRdb's table has in-frame clones only and misses some. The data hold around 150,000 clones, with roughly four fifths observed a single time. The sequenced sample was PBMCs. The receptors shown here come from a man aged 18 to 30 in good health and CMV-seronegative.

This sequence joins TRBV7-2 and TRBJ2-1; possibly TRBD2 for D (6 bases). The CDR3 is 15 amino acids. Trimming took 3 bases from V and 6 from J, leaving 15 bases between them. The germline V gene has CDR1 SGHTA and CDR2 FQGNSA. The CDR3 nucleotides read TGTGCCAGCAGCTTTCAGAGCGGGTATGGCAATGAGCAGTTCTTC. It encodes CASSFQSGYGNEQFF.

This sequence joins TRBV5-1 and TRBJ2-5, with 8 bases lining up with TRBD2. The CDR3 spans 15 residues. Germline trimming cut 0 bases from V and 3 bases from J; bases unmatched to any gene: 4. Per germline, CDR1 SGHRS and CDR2 YFSETQ. The CDR3 bases are TGCGCCAGCAGCTTGGCGGGAGGGCCGAAAGAGACCCAGTACTTC. It translates to CASSLAGGPKETQYF.

In this sample, this clone turned up once. The rearrangement joins TRBV4-3 to TRBJ2-7; 12 nucleotides agree with TRBD2. In germline, CDR1 is LGHNA, CDR2 YSLEER. This CDR3 comprises 17 residues. The V and J ends lost 4 bases and 3 bases, in that order; junction bases with no gene match: 10. The CDR3 nucleotides are TGCGCCAGCAGCCTTTGGACTAGCGGGATCGACCGCTACGAGCAGTACTTC. This gives the protein CASSLWTSGIDRYEQYF.

Here the CDR3 reads CASGEPFSYNEQFF. DNA for the CDR3: TGTGCCAGTGGAGAGCCCTTCTCCTACAATGAGCAGTTCTTC. The chain uses TRBV19 and TRBJ2-1; no clear D gene. This CDR3 comprises 14 residues. V was shortened by 8 bases and J by 0 bases, with 11 bases between the two germline ends. CDR1 LNHDA and CDR2 SQIVND come from the germline V gene (reference sequence).